This TCR beta chain was recovered during a study of T-cell memory formation after mild COVID-19. The V and J ends lost 3 bases and 4 bases respectively, with 9 bases between them. The length of the CDR3 is 13 residues. Germline V gives CDR1 SEHNR, CDR2 FQNEAQ (reference sequence). It was 5'RACE with constant-segment primers that produced the TCR alpha and TCR beta cDNA libraries, which carried sample barcodes and UMIs. Using its own MiXCR run on the 5' RACE reads, TCRdb lists one record per CDR3 protein. Among some 100,000 distinct CDR3 sequences listed, 11% were seen once. Source material: PBMCs or a T cell subset sorted from them (not recorded which). The V gene is TRBV7-9, the J gene TRBJ1-1; D is ambiguous. The clonotype comes from a man aged 18 to 30 who had mild COVID-19 (a few samples of this study predate the infection). Cell type and time point are not known. CDR3 sequence: CASSFGVFTEAFF. CDR3 DNA sequence: TGTGCCAGCAGCTTTGGGGTCTTCACTGAAGCTTTCTTT.